The 7 T cell receptor beta chains below all came from one sample that was sequenced in a study of T-cell reconstitution after alpha-beta-depleted transplantation in children. TCRbeta library construction was performed incorporating unique molecular identifiers. TCRdb re-analysed the PCR reads in MiXCR, keeping a single row per CDR3 protein. The sample contains a few hundred thousand distinct CDR3 sequences, about 9.3% of which appear only once. The sample in question was PBMCs from the stem cell graft donor, obtained from the stem cell graft. These receptors originate from a human donor who donated a stem cell graft to a child with acute lymphoblastic leukemia.

This clonotype was recorded many times. The genes are TRBV20-1 and TRBJ1-1; possibly TRBD1 for D (5 bases). V was cut by 3 bases and J by 1 base, with 12 bases left in between. The CDR3 extends over 14 amino acids. CDR1 and CDR2 from the germline V gene are DFQATT and SNEGSKA (reference sequence). CDR3 in DNA: TGCAGTGCTAGCGGGGACGGGAGGAACACTGAAGCTTTCTTT. Translating it yields CSASGDGRNTEAFF.

This clonotype was observed many times. This chain uses TRBV2 with TRBJ2-3, with TRBD2 matching over 8 bases. V trimming: 6 bases; J trimming: 4 bases; junction bases outside the gene matches: 12. Germline lookup yields CDR1 SNHLY and CDR2 FYNNEI. The CDR3 is made up of 16 amino acids. The CDR3 spells CASRKEAGVSADTQYF. The CDR3, as DNA: TGTGCCAGCAGGAAAGAAGCGGGAGTTTCAGCAGATACGCAGTATTTT.

The gene calls are TRBV24-1 and TRBJ2-3; D may match TRBD1 or TRBD2 (6 bases each). Trimming removed 2 bases from V and 2 bases from J, with 16 bases in between. The CDR3 is 17 residues long. Germline V gene data show CDR1 as KGHDR and CDR2 as SFDVKD. CDR3 coding DNA: TGTGCCACCAGTGATTCCCTTCTAGGGGGGAACACAGATACGCAGTATTTT. Amino acids: CATSDSLLGGNTDTQYF.

V and J are TRBV12-2 and TRBJ2-1; the table's D call TRBD2 went unverified against the DNA. TRBV12-2 is annotated as a pseudogene. The CDR3 contains 19 residues. The chain's CDR3 is CASRQWGGKGLLAGDEQFF. The CDR3 DNA reads TGTGCAAGTCGCCAATGGGGAGGGAAGGGTCTACTAGCTGGCGATGAGCAGTTCTTC.

The chain links TRBV28 to TRBJ2-2, with 7 nucleotides matching TRBD2. CDR3 length: 14 residues. V trimming: 5 bases; J trimming: 9 bases; junction bases outside the gene matches: 9. Per germline, CDR1 MDHEN and CDR2 SYDVKM. This CDR3 reads CASSPPRGVRELFF. CDR3 DNA: TGTGCCAGCAGTCCTCCTCGGGGGGTCCGGGAGCTGTTTTTT.

This clonotype was found a few times. The CDR3 DNA follows: TGCGCCAGCAGCAAGGACACCTACAATGAGCAGTTCTTC. It yields the protein CASSKDTYNEQFF. This chain joins TRBV5-1 and TRBJ2-1; TRBD1 is a possible D gene (5 bases). The CDR3 consists of 13 residues. Looked up from germline, CDR1 is SGHRS and CDR2 is YFSETQ. Trimming took off 4 bases at V and 2 bases at J, with 7 bases between the two ends. Drawing the rest from reference TRBV5-1 and TRBJ2-1, the complete variable domain is KAGVTQTPRYLIKTRGQQVTLSCSPISGHRSVSWYQQTPGQGLQFLFEYFSETQRNKGNFPGRFSGRQFSNSRSEMNVSTLELGDSALYLCASSKDTYNEQFFGPGTRLTVL.

The chain has TRBV20-1 and TRBJ2-2; 10 bases are a match to TRBD2. In germline, CDR1 is DFQATT, CDR2 SNEGSKA (reference sequence). V trimming: 4 bases; J trimming: 3 bases; junction bases outside the gene matches: 11. The CDR3 consists of 17 residues. DNA of the CDR3: TGCAGTGCTAAAAGAAATCTAGCGGGAGCGGACACCGGGGAGCTGTTTTTT. As protein: CSAKRNLAGADTGELFF.